A single sample is the source of the 11 T cell receptor beta chains below, sequenced in a study of T cell changes during pregnancy in multiple sclerosis. Some clones are missing from TCRdb's copy, which holds only in-frame ones; the method was immunoSEQ multiplex PCR. The repertoire has about 130,000 clones, less than 97% of them found once; the top ten carry about 0.45%. The input for sequencing was peripheral blood, taken after pregnancy. Receptor source: a female donor with multiple sclerosis, enrolled in a pregnancy study.

J is TRBJ2-7 and V is TRBV10-3; 15 nucleotides match TRBD2. CDR1 and CDR2 from the germline V gene are ENHRY and SYGVKD. With V trimmed by 6 bases and J by 6 bases, 3 bases remained unmatched. The CDR3 has 14 residues. This CDR3 is CAIRKGLAGGEQYF. CDR3 nucleotide sequence: TGTGCCATCAGGAAGGGACTAGCGGGAGGCGAGCAGTACTTC.

This chain connects TRBV7-9 to TRBJ1-2; D call uncertain. Germline loops: CDR1 SEHNR, CDR2 FQNEAQ (reference sequence). The length of the CDR3 is 15 residues. Deletions cut 4 bases from V and 2 bases from J, with 14 bases between. The CDR3 loop reads CASSWSRTVNYGYTF. The CDR3 DNA reads TGTGCCAGCAGCTGGAGTCGTACGGTGAACTATGGCTACACCTTC.

The chain combines TRBV2 with TRBJ2-1, with D maybe TRBD2 (6 bases). CDR3 length equals 15 residues. V was cut by 10 bases and J by 4 bases, with 20 bases left in between. CDR1 SNHLY and CDR2 FYNNEI come from the germline V gene. The CDR3 DNA is TGTGCCACCCTAAAGGGAGGCGGAGGGTACAATGAGCAGTTCTTC. Its translation is CATLKGGGGYNEQFF. Using reference TRBV2 and TRBJ2-1 for the parts outside the CDR3, the full variable domain is EPEVTQTPSHQVTQMGQEVILRCVPISNHLYFYWYRQILGQKVEFLVSFYNNEISEKSEIFDDQFSVERPDGSNFTLKIRSTKLEDSAMYFCATLKGGGGYNEQFFGPGTRLTVL.

The rearrangement links TRBV6-6 to TRBJ2-5; D remains ambiguous. CDR1 and CDR2 (germline): MNHNY, SVGAGI (reference sequence). V gave up 2 bases and J gave up 1 base, with 8 bases separating them. This CDR3 comprises 14 residues. This chain's CDR3 is CASSYEVLQETQYF. The CDR3 nucleotides read TGTGCCAGCAGTTACGAGGTCCTCCAAGAGACCCAGTACTTC.

In DNA, the CDR3 is TGTGCCAGCAGCTTAGCCATGGGACTAGCGGGAGGGAGGGGCGAGCAGTACTTC. The encoded protein is CASSLAMGLAGGRGEQYF. J is TRBJ2-7 and V is TRBV7-2, with 16 bases lining up with TRBD2. This CDR3 is built from 18 residues. Per the germline V gene, CDR1 is SGHTA and CDR2 is FQGNSA. The ends lost 0 bases at V and 6 bases at J; junction bases unmatched: 8.

The J gene is TRBJ2-5, the V gene TRBV5-6; weak D call: TRBD2 (5 bases). This CDR3 has 14 residues. Germline CDR1 is SGHDT and CDR2 is YYEEEE. The germline V and J ends were trimmed by 0 bases and 5 bases, with 11 bases remaining between them. The chain's CDR3 is CASSLAGVGETQYF. The CDR3 DNA reads TGTGCCAGCAGCTTGGCCGGGGTGGGGGAGACCCAGTACTTC. The whole variable domain, remainder taken from reference TRBV5-6 and TRBJ2-5, is DAGVTQSPTHLIKTRGQQVTLRCSPKSGHDTVSWYQQALGQGPQFIFQYYEEEERQRGNFPDRFSGHQFPNYSSELNVNALLLGDSALYLCASSLAGVGETQYFGPGTRLLVL.

The gene calls are TRBV9 and TRBJ2-3, with 9 bases fitting TRBD2. In germline, CDR1 is SGDLS, CDR2 YYNGEE. The junction had 3 bases not matched to a gene; V was cut back by 2 bases and J by 2 bases. This CDR3 has 15 residues. CDR3 sequence (DNA): TGTGCCAGCAGCGTCGGCGGGAGGGACACAGATACGCAGTATTTT. Translating it yields CASSVGGRDTDTQYF.

The V call is TRBV28, the J call TRBJ2-7, with 8 bases aligning to TRBD2. V gave up 5 bases and J gave up 1 base; unmatched junction bases: 7. The CDR3 is 15 residues long. Germline loops: CDR1 MDHEN, CDR2 SYDVKM. The CDR3 region has the DNA TGTGCCAGCAGTCCCTTCCGGGAGGGTTCCTACGAGCAGTACTTC. The encoded protein is CASSPFREGSYEQYF.

J is TRBJ2-1 and V is TRBV10-3, with D uncertain. The CDR3 consists of 12 residues. In germline, CDR1 is ENHRY, CDR2 SYGVKD. Trimming cost V 3 bases and J 7 bases, with 7 bases left between them. CDR3 amino acids: CAISEDSNEQFF. Written as DNA, the CDR3 is TGTGCCATCAGTGAAGACTCTAATGAGCAGTTCTTC.

The chain has TRBV18 and TRBJ1-3; TRBD1 agrees at 9 bases. CDR3 length: 15 residues. V was clipped by 4 bases and J by 3 bases; unmatched bases: 4. Germline lookup yields CDR1 KGHSH and CDR2 LQKENI. CDR3: CASSLTGGLGNTIYF. CDR3 coding DNA: TGTGCCAGCTCACTCACAGGGGGCCTTGGAAACACCATATATTTT.

The chain combines TRBV5-4 with TRBJ2-1, with D maybe TRBD2 (6 bases). Looked up from germline, CDR1 is SGHNT and CDR2 is YYREEE (reference sequence). Trimming removed 4 bases from V and 12 bases from J, with 20 bases in between. CDR3 length: 14 amino acids. The CDR3 DNA sequence: TGTGCCAGCAGCCCCGGTGGCGAGCCGCGGGGGCAGTTCTTC. Translated: CASSPGGEPRGQFF.